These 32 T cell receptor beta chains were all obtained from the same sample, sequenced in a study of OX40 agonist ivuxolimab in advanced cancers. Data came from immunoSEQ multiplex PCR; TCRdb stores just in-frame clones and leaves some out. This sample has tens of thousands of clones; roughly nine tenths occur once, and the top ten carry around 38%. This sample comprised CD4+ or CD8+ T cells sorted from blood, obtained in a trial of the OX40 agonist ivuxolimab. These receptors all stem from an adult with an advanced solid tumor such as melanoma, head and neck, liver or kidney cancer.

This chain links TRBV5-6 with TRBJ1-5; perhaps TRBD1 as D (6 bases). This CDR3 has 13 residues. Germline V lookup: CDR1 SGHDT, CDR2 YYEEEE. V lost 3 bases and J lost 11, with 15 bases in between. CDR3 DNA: TGTGCCAGCAGCTGGAGGACAGAGGGGTCCCAGCATTTT. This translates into CASSWRTEGSQHF.

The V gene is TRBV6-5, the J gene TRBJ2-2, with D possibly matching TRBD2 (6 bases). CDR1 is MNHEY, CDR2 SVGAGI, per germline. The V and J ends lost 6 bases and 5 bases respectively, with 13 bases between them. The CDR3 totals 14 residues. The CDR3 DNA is TGTGCCAGCAGCCCCATGGCGGGGACCGGGGAGCTGTTTTTT. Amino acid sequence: CASSPMAGTGELFF.

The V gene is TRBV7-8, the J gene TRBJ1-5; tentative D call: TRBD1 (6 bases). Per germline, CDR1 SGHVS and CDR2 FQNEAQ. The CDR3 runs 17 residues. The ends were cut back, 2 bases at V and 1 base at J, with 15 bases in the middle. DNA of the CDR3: TGTGCCAGCAGCTTATTAGAGGGGGTGTCGAGCAATCAGCCCCAGCATTTT. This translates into CASSLLEGVSSNQPQHF.

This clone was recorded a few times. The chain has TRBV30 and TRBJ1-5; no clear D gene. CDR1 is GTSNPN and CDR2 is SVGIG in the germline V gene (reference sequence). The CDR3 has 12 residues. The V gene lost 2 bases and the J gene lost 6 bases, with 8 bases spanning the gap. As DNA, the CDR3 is TGTGCCTGGAGTATGGGTGGTCAGCCCCAGCATTTT. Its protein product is CAWSMGGQPQHF.

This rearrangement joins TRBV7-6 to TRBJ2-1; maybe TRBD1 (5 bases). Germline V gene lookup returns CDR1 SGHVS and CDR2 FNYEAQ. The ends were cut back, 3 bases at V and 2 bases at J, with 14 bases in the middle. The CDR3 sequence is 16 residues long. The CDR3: CASSFLSTDPYNEQFF. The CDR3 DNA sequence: TGTGCCAGCAGCTTTTTATCGACAGACCCCTACAATGAGCAGTTCTTC.

The DNA of the CDR3 is TGTGCCAGCAGTGAGGGCAGGACTCGGTCCTACGAGCAGTACTTC. Translation gives CASSEGRTRSYEQYF. The genes are TRBV2 and TRBJ2-7; D is perhaps TRBD2 (5 bases). CDR1 is SNHLY, CDR2 FYNNEI, per germline. V dropped 3 bases and J dropped 1 base, with 13 bases sitting between them. There are 15 residues in the CDR3.

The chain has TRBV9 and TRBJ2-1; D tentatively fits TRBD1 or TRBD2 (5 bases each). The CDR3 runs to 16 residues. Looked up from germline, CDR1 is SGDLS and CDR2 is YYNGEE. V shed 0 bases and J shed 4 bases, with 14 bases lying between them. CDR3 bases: TGTGCCAGCAGCGTAGATTTCCACAGGAGGTACAATGAGCAGTTCTTC. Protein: CASSVDFHRRYNEQFF. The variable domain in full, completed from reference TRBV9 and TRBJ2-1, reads DSGVTQTPKHLITATGQRVTLRCSPRSGDLSVYWYQQSLDQGLQFLIQYYNGEERAKGNILERFSAQQFPDLHSELNLSSLELGDSALYFCASSVDFHRRYNEQFFGPGTRLTVL.

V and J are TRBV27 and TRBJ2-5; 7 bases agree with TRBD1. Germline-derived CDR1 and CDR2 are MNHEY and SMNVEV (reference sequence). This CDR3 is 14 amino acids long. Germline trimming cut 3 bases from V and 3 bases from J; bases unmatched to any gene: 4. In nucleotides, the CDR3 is TGTGCCAGCAGTTTGCAGGGGGTAAAAGAGACCCAGTACTTC. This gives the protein CASSLQGVKETQYF.

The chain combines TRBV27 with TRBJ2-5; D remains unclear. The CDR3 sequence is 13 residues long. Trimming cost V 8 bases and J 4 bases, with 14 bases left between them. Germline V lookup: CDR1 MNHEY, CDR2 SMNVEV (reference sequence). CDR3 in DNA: TGTGCCAGCTCTCCCTCCCAGAGAGAGACCCAGTACTTC. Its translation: CASSPSQRETQYF.

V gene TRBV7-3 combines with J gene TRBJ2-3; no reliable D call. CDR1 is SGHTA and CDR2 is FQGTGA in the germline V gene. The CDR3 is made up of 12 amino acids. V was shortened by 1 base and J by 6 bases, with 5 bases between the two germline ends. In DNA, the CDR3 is TGTGCCAGCAGCTTAAGTGGTGATACGCAGTATTTT. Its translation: CASSLSGDTQYF.

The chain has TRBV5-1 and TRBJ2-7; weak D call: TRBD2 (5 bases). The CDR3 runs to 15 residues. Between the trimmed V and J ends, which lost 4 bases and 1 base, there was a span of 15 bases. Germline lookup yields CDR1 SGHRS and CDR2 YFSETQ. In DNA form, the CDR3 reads TGCGCCAGCAGCGGAGACCTTAGGAGGTCCTACGAGCAGTACTTC. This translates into CASSGDLRRSYEQYF.

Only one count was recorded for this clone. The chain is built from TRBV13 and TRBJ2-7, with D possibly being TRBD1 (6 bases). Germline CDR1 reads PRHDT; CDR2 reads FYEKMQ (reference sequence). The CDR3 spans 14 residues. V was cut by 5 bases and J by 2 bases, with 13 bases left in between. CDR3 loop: CASSQGQSAYEQYF. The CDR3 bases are TGTGCCAGCAGCCAAGGACAGAGTGCCTACGAGCAGTACTTC. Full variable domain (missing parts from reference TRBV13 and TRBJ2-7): AAGVIQSPRHLIKEKRETATLKCYPIPRHDTVYWYQQGPGQDPQFLISFYEKMQSDKGSIPDRFSAQQFSDYHSELNMSSLELGDSALYFCASSQGQSAYEQYFGPGTRLTVT.

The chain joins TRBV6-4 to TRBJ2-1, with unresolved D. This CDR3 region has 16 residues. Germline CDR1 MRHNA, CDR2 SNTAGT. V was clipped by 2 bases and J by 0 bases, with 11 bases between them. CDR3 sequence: CASSDDVVSSYNEQFF. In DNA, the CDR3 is TGTGCCAGCAGTGACGACGTGGTAAGCTCCTACAATGAGCAGTTCTTC.

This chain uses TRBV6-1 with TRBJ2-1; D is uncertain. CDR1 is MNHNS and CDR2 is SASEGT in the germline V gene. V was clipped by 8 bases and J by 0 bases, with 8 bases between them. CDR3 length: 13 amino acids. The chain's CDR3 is CASGIDSYNEQFF. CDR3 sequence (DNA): TGTGCCAGCGGAATAGACTCCTACAATGAGCAGTTCTTC.

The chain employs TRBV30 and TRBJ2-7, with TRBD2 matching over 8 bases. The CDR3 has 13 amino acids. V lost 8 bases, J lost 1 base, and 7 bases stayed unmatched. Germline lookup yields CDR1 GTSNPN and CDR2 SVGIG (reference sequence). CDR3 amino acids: CAGHIAGSYEQYF. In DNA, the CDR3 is TGTGCCGGACACATAGCGGGATCCTACGAGCAGTACTTC.

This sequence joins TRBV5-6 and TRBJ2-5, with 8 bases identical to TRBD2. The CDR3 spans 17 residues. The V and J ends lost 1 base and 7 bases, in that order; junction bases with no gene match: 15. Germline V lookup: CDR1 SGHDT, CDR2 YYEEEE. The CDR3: CASSLRREEPRLGTQYF. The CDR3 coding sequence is TGTGCCAGCAGCTTGCGGCGGGAGGAGCCACGATTGGGGACCCAGTACTTC. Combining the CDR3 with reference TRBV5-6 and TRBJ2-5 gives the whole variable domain DAGVTQSPTHLIKTRGQQVTLRCSPKSGHDTVSWYQQALGQGPQFIFQYYEEEERQRGNFPDRFSGHQFPNYSSELNVNALLLGDSALYLCASSLRREEPRLGTQYFGPGTRLLVL.

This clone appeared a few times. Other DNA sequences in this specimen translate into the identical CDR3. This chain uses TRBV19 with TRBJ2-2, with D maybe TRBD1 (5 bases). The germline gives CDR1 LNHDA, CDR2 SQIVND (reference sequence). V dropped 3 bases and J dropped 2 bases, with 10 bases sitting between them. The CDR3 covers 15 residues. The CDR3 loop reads CASSITGGNTGELFF. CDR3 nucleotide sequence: TGTGCCAGTAGTATTACAGGTGGTAACACCGGGGAGCTGTTTTTT. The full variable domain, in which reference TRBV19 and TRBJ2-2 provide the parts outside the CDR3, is DGGITQSPKYLFRKEGQNVTLSCEQNLNHDAMYWYRQDPGQGLRLIYYSQIVNDFQKGDIAEGYSVSREKKESFPLTVTSAQKNPTAFYLCASSITGGNTGELFFGEGSRLTVL.

This CDR3 is CASSLDSSNQPQHF. CDR3 nucleotide sequence: TGTGCCAGCAGCCTGGACAGTAGCAATCAGCCCCAGCATTTT. The J gene is TRBJ1-5, the V gene TRBV6-4, with D possibly TRBD1 on 6 matching bases. The germline V gene encodes CDR1 MRHNA and CDR2 SNTAGT. V lost 6 bases and J lost 0, with 9 bases in between. The CDR3 consists of 14 residues.

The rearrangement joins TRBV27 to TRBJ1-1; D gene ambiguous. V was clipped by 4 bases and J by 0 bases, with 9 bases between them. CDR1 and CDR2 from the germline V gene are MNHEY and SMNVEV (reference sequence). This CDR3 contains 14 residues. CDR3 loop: CASSWSAMNTEAFF. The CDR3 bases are TGTGCCAGCAGTTGGTCAGCAATGAACACTGAAGCTTTCTTT.

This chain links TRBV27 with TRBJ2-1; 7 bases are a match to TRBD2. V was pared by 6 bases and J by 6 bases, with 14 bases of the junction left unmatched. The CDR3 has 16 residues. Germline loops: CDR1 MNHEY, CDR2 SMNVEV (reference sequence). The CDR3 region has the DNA TGTGCCAGCAGCCTAACTCCGGGACTACTCCGCAATGAGCAGTTCTTC. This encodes CASSLTPGLLRNEQFF.

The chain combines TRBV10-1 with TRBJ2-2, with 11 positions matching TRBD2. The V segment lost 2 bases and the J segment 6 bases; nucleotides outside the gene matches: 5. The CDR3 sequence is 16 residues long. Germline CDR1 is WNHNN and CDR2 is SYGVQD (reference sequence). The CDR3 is CASSETGTSGSGELFF. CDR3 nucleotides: TGCGCCAGCAGTGAGACCGGGACTAGCGGTTCCGGGGAGCTGTTTTTT.

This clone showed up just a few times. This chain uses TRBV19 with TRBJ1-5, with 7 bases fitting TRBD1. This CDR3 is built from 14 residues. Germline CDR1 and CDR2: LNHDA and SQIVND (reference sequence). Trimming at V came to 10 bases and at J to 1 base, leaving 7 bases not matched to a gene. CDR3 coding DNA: TGTGCCACCGACGACAGGGACAGCAATCAGCCCCAGCATTTT. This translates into CATDDRDSNQPQHF.

CDR3 protein: CASSAIQGYEQYF. The CDR3, as DNA: TGTGCCAGCAGTGCAATTCAGGGTTACGAGCAGTACTTC. J is TRBJ2-7 and V is TRBV6-1; a possible D gene is TRBD1 (5 bases). The V gene's germline CDR1 is MNHNS and CDR2 SASEGT. CDR3 length equals 13 residues. With 4 bases removed from V and 4 bases from J, the gap between germline ends came to 11 bases.

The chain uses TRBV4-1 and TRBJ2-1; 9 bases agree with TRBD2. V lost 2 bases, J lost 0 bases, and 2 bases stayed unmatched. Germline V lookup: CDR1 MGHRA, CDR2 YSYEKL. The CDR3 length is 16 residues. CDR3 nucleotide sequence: TGCGCCAGCAGCCAACCTAGCGGGGTCTCCTACAATGAGCAGTTCTTC. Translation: CASSQPSGVSYNEQFF.

The CDR3 DNA sequence: TGTGCCAGCAGCCAACTAGCGGGAGGACCAGATACGCAGTATTTT. This codes for CASSQLAGGPDTQYF. The rearrangement uses TRBV4-2 and TRBJ2-3; 11 bases line up with TRBD2. CDR3 length equals 15 residues. V dropped 2 bases and J dropped 4; count of bases not matched to a gene: 2. The V gene's germline CDR1 is LGHNA and CDR2 YNFKEQ.

As DNA, the CDR3 is TGTGCCAGCAGTTCATACGCTAGCGGGAGGGTGTTCTACAATGAGCAGTTCTTC. Its translation is CASSSYASGRVFYNEQFF. The chain has TRBV27 and TRBJ2-1, with 12 bases lining up with TRBD2. Losses at the gene ends were 4 bases for V and 3 bases for J; bases not matched to a gene: 10. The CDR3 runs 18 residues. CDR1 is MNHEY and CDR2 is SMNVEV in the germline V gene (reference sequence).

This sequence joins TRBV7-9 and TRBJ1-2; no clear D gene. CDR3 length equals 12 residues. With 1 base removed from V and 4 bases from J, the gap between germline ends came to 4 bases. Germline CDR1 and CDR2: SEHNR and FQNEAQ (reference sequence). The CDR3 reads CASSLEPYGYTF. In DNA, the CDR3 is TGTGCCAGCAGCTTAGAACCCTATGGCTACACCTTC.

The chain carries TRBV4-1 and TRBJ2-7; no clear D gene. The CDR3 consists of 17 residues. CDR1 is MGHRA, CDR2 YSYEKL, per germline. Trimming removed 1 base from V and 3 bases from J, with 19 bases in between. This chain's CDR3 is CASSQVNGGPNSYEQYF. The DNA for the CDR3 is TGCGCCAGCAGCCAAGTAAACGGCGGTCCTAACAGCTACGAGCAGTACTTC.

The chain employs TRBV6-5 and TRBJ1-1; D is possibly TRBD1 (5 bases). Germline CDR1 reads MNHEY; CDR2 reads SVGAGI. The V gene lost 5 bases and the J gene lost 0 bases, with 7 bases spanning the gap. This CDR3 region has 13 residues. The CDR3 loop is CASSIGVNTEAFF. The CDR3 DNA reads TGTGCCAGCAGTATAGGGGTGAACACTGAAGCTTTCTTT.

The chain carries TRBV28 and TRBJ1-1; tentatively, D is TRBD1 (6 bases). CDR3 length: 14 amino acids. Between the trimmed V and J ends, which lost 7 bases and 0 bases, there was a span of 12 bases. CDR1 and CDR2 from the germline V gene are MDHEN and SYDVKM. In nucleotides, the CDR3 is TGTGCCAGCACCAGGGGACGGCTGAACACTGAAGCTTTCTTT. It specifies CASTRGRLNTEAFF.

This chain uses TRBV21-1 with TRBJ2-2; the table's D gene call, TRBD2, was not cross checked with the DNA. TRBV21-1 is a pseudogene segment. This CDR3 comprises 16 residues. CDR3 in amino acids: CASSPKREGPTGELFF. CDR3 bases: TGTGCCAGCAGCCCGAAGCGGGAGGGCCCCACCGGGGAGCTGTTTTTT.

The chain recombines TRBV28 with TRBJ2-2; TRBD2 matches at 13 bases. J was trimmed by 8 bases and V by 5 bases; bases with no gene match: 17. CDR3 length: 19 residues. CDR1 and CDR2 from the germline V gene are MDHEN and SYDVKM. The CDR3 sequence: CASSARVILAGGPGGELFF. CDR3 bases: TGTGCCAGCAGTGCCCGAGTGATACTAGCGGGAGGGCCCGGGGGGGAGCTGTTTTTT.